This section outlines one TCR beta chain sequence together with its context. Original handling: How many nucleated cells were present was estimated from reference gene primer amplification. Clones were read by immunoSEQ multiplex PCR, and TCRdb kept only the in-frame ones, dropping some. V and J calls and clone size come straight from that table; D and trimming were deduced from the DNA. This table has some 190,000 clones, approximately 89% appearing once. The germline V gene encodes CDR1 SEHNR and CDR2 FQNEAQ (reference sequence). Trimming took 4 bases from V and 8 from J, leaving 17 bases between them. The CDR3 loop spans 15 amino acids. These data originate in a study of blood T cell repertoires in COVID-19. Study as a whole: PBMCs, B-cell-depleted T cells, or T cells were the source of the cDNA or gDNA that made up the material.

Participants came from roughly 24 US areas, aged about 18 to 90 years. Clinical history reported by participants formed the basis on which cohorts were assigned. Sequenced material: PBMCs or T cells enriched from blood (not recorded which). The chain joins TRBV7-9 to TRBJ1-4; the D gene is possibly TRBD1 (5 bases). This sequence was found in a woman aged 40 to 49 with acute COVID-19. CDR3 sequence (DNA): TGTGCCAGCAGCTGGGCAGGGAACTGGCGCGAAAAACTGTTTTTT. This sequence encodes CASSWAGNWREKLFF.